The 28 T cell receptor beta chains presented below share a single source sample, sequenced in a study of blood T cell repertoires in COVID-19. TCRdb's copy holds only in-frame clones and misses some; the assay was immunoSEQ multiplex PCR. This repertoire shows under 150,000 clones, roughly four fifths found once; its top ten account for 2.4%. What was sequenced was PBMCs or T cells enriched from blood (not recorded which). Source of these receptors: a man aged 40-50 years with acute COVID-19.

The rearrangement links TRBV28 to TRBJ1-5, with D possibly TRBD1 on 5 matching bases. Germline CDR1 and CDR2: MDHEN and SYDVKM. V was clipped by 9 bases and J by 3 bases, with 12 bases between them. The CDR3 extends over 13 amino acids. The CDR3 here is CASSQGYNQPQHF. The CDR3, as DNA: TGTGCCAGTAGCCAGGGTTACAATCAGCCCCAGCATTTT.

The chain joins TRBV19 to TRBJ2-1; D possibly corresponds to TRBD1 (6 bases). Germline V CDR1 and CDR2: LNHDA, SQIVND (reference sequence). The V and J ends lost 6 bases and 0 bases respectively, with 18 bases between them. The CDR3 spans 17 residues. CDR3 coding DNA: TGTGCCAGTAGCCAACCGACAGGCTGGAGCTCCTACAATGAGCAGTTCTTC. Amino acids: CASSQPTGWSSYNEQFF.

The chain is built from TRBV9 and TRBJ2-3; D perhaps matches TRBD1 (6 bases). The ends were cut back, 0 bases at V and 2 bases at J, with 10 bases in the middle. The CDR3 sequence is 15 residues long. Germline values: CDR1 SGDLS, CDR2 YYNGEE. The CDR3 sequence: CASSVVGQHTDTQYF. The CDR3 region has the DNA TGTGCCAGCAGCGTAGTAGGACAGCACACAGATACGCAGTATTTT. The variable domain in full, completed from reference TRBV9 and TRBJ2-3, reads DSGVTQTPKHLITATGQRVTLRCSPRSGDLSVYWYQQSLDQGLQFLIQYYNGEERAKGNILERFSAQQFPDLHSELNLSSLELGDSALYFCASSVVGQHTDTQYFGPGTRLTVL.

The CDR3: CASRPGSYNEQFF. The CDR3 coding sequence is TGTGCCAGCAGACCCGGCTCCTACAATGAGCAGTTCTTC. The chain links TRBV28 to TRBJ2-1; no firm D call. The V gene lost 6 bases and the J gene lost 0 bases, with 6 bases spanning the gap. The V gene's germline CDR1 is MDHEN and CDR2 SYDVKM. The CDR3 length is 13 residues.

The chain is built from TRBV2 and TRBJ1-6; unclear D gene. V was pared by 2 bases and J by 5 bases, with 4 bases between. This CDR3 has 13 residues. Germline V gene sequence: CDR1 SNHLY, CDR2 FYNNEI. Here the CDR3 DNA reads TGTGCCAGCAGTGAAAACAATAATTCACCCCTCCACTTT. It encodes CASSENNNSPLHF. Filled out from reference TRBV2 and TRBJ1-6, the complete variable domain reads EPEVTQTPSHQVTQMGQEVILRCVPISNHLYFYWYRQILGQKVEFLVSFYNNEISEKSEIFDDQFSVERPDGSNFTLKIRSTKLEDSAMYFCASSENNNSPLHFGNGTRLTVT.

The genes are TRBV19 and TRBJ2-4; the match to TRBD1 covers 10 bases. The germline V gene encodes CDR1 LNHDA and CDR2 SQIVND (reference sequence). V shed 3 bases, J shed 3 bases, and the junction held 8 bases outside the gene matches. The length of the CDR3 is 17 residues. For the CDR3, the DNA is TGTGCCAGTAGTATTCGGGACAGGGGTGGTGGCAAAAACATTCAGTACTTC. Its protein product is CASSIRDRGGGKNIQYF.

The chain employs TRBV6-1 and TRBJ1-2; a possible D gene is TRBD1 (6 bases). V was cut by 1 base and J by 4 bases, with 10 bases left in between. The CDR3 has 14 amino acids. Germline CDR1 MNHNS, CDR2 SASEGT. The CDR3 region has the DNA TGTGCCAGCAGTGAAGGGACAGATTTCTATGGCTACACCTTC. Translation gives CASSEGTDFYGYTF.

V is TRBV7-9 and J is TRBJ2-7; possibly TRBD2 for D (7 bases). The CDR3 consists of 14 residues. The germline gives CDR1 SEHNR, CDR2 FQNEAQ (reference sequence). Deletions cut 5 bases from V and 4 bases from J, with 15 bases between. The CDR3 loop reads CASSVRGGDYEQYF. CDR3 nucleotide sequence: TGTGCCAGCAGCGTCAGGGGAGGGGATTACGAGCAGTACTTC.

This chain connects TRBV15 to TRBJ1-4; D remains ambiguous. This CDR3 spans 15 amino acids. Germline V gene sequence: CDR1 LNHNV, CDR2 YYDKDF (reference sequence). V dropped 0 bases and J dropped 5 bases, with 10 bases sitting between them. DNA for the CDR3: TGTGCCACCAGCAGAGATCCAGAGGGAAATGAAAAACTGTTTTTT. Protein product: CATSRDPEGNEKLFF.

This chain uses TRBV19 with TRBJ1-2, with TRBD1 identical over 7 bases. The CDR3 sequence is 20 residues long. J gave up 1 base and V 6 bases, and 23 bases lay outside the gene matches. Germline assignment: CDR1 LNHDA and CDR2 SQIVND (reference sequence). CDR3 amino acids: CASRAQGIPFRPLGNYGYTF. CDR3 DNA: TGTGCCAGTAGGGCACAGGGGATACCTTTCCGCCCGTTGGGTAACTATGGCTACACCTTC. Together with reference TRBV19 and TRBJ1-2, the CDR3 gives the full variable domain: DGGITQSPKYLFRKEGQNVTLSCEQNLNHDAMYWYRQDPGQGLRLIYYSQIVNDFQKGDIAEGYSVSREKKESFPLTVTSAQKNPTAFYLCASRAQGIPFRPLGNYGYTFGSGTRLTVV.

The CDR3 loop reads CASSFGQVRGYTF. The DNA for the CDR3 is TGTGCCAGCAGCTTCGGACAGGTCAGGGGCTACACCTTC. This chain connects TRBV7-9 to TRBJ1-2, with 7 bases matching TRBD1. V lost 3 bases and J lost 8; bases outside the gene matches: 6. The CDR3 extends over 13 amino acids. Germline V gene lookup returns CDR1 SEHNR and CDR2 FQNEAQ (reference sequence).

The rearrangement links TRBV4-2 to TRBJ1-2, with a tentative D call TRBD1 (6 bases). This CDR3 comprises 14 residues. V was cut by 3 bases and J by 4 bases, with 12 bases left in between. Looked up from germline, CDR1 is LGHNA and CDR2 is YNFKEQ. CDR3 amino acids: CASSQQQGTYGYTF. CDR3 sequence (DNA): TGTGCCAGCAGCCAGCAACAGGGAACCTATGGCTACACCTTC.

This clone occurred a few times. This chain connects TRBV28 to TRBJ1-5; 7 bases agree with TRBD1. Germline CDR1 reads MDHEN; CDR2 reads SYDVKM. The trim removed 6 bases at V and 2 bases at J, leaving 7 bases unmatched. CDR3 length: 15 amino acids. CDR3 DNA: TGTGCCAGCAGCTCACCGACAGGGCGCAATCAGCCCCAGCATTTT. This codes for CASSSPTGRNQPQHF.

A few counts support this clone. V usage is TRBV28 and J usage is TRBJ2-7; 7 bases are a match to TRBD1. The germline gives CDR1 MDHEN, CDR2 SYDVKM. V lost 6 bases and J lost 0; bases outside the gene matches: 5. The CDR3 contains 14 residues. The chain's CDR3 is CASRLTGPSYEQYF. Written as DNA, the CDR3 is TGTGCCAGCAGGTTGACAGGGCCCTCCTACGAGCAGTACTTC.

The count of this clone is one. The chain couples TRBV5-1 to TRBJ1-4, with TRBD1 matching 7 bases. The CDR3 spans 15 residues. Germline CDR1 and CDR2: SGHRS and YFSETQ. V trimming: 4 bases; J trimming: 5 bases; junction bases outside the gene matches: 8. As DNA, the CDR3 is TGCGCCAGCAGCCCGGACAGGATGTCAAATGAAAAACTGTTTTTT. As protein: CASSPDRMSNEKLFF. Drawing the rest from reference TRBV5-1 and TRBJ1-4, the complete variable domain is KAGVTQTPRYLIKTRGQQVTLSCSPISGHRSVSWYQQTPGQGLQFLFEYFSETQRNKGNFPGRFSGRQFSNSRSEMNVSTLELGDSALYLCASSPDRMSNEKLFFGSGTQLSVL.

The chain links TRBV19 to TRBJ1-6; no definite D call. Germline V gives CDR1 LNHDA, CDR2 SQIVND (reference sequence). V was clipped by 8 bases and J by 10 bases, with 18 bases between them. The CDR3 extends over 14 amino acids. This chain's CDR3 is CASGPPKSKSPLHF. In nucleotides, the CDR3 is TGTGCCAGTGGGCCCCCGAAATCGAAGTCACCCCTCCACTTT.

The chain joins TRBV7-3 to TRBJ2-1; 9 bases align to TRBD2. Trimming took 5 bases from V and 9 from J; bases not matched to a gene: 14. Germline-derived CDR1 and CDR2 are SGHTA and FQGTGA. This CDR3 has 16 residues. Here the CDR3 reads CASSQLGGRATSEQFF. The CDR3, as DNA: TGTGCCAGCAGCCAATTGGGCGGGAGGGCCACGTCTGAGCAGTTCTTC.

V is TRBV6-2 or TRBV6-3 and J is TRBJ2-5; a possible D gene is TRBD2 (6 bases). This CDR3 has 14 amino acids. Trimming cost V 2 bases and J 5 bases, with 12 bases left between them. Germline assignment: CDR1 MNHEY and CDR2 SVGEGT. CDR3 coding DNA: TGTGCCAGCAGTTACGGAGGGGCCCGGGAGACCCAGTACTTC. It specifies CASSYGGARETQYF.

The chain combines TRBV18 with TRBJ2-5; tentative D call: TRBD2 (5 bases). V dropped 1 base and J dropped 2 bases, with 11 bases sitting between them. The germline V gene has CDR1 KGHSH and CDR2 LQKENI. The CDR3 spans 15 residues. CDR3 sequence: CASSPLLTGQETQYF. The CDR3 DNA is TGTGCCAGCTCACCACTACTGACGGGGCAAGAGACCCAGTACTTC.

This clone was seen only once. J is TRBJ2-1 and V is TRBV10-2; 8 positions agree with TRBD2. There are 16 residues in the CDR3. V was clipped by 3 bases and J by 5 bases; unmatched bases: 9. Germline assignment: CDR1 WSHSY and CDR2 SAAADI. The CDR3 coding sequence is TGCGCCAGCAGTGATAACGGTCGGGGGGGTCACAATGAGCAGTTCTTC. As protein: CASSDNGRGGHNEQFF.

The chain is built from TRBV18 and TRBJ2-4; no reliable D call. CDR1 and CDR2 from the germline V gene are KGHSH and LQKENI. The V end lost 3 bases, the J end lost 3 bases, and 21 bases lay between the germline ends. CDR3 size: 18 residues. This chain's CDR3 is CASSPPTSVNRGKNIQYF. CDR3 DNA sequence: TGTGCCAGCTCACCGCCTACCTCGGTTAACCGCGGCAAAAACATTCAGTACTTC.

The genes are TRBV7-9 and TRBJ1-1; TRBD1 aligns across 7 bases. CDR1 is SEHNR, CDR2 FQNEAQ, per germline (reference sequence). Trimming cost V 5 bases and J 0 bases; bases outside gene matches: 3. The CDR3 extends over 14 amino acids. The CDR3 sequence is CASSPGTVNTEAFF. CDR3 coding DNA: TGTGCCAGCAGCCCCGGGACAGTGAACACTGAAGCTTTCTTT.

The V gene is TRBV18, the J gene TRBJ2-3; tentatively, D is TRBD1 (6 bases). V was shortened by 0 bases and J by 1 base, with 11 bases between the two germline ends. This CDR3 has 16 amino acids. CDR1 is KGHSH, CDR2 LQKENI, per germline. The CDR3 loop is CASSPPSRGRTDTQYF. The CDR3 nucleotides are TGTGCCAGCTCACCACCGAGCAGGGGACGCACAGATACGCAGTATTTT.

The rearrangement uses TRBV18 and TRBJ1-2, with no clear D. Between the trimmed V and J ends, which lost 4 bases and 8 bases, there was a span of 11 bases. Germline CDR1 KGHSH, CDR2 LQKENI. The CDR3 runs to 12 residues. Here the CDR3 DNA reads TGTGCCAGCTCACTGATGACGGGAGGCTACACCTTC. As protein: CASSLMTGGYTF.

CDR3 DNA: TGTGCCAGCAGCTTGGCCGGGAAGGGGAACACTGAAGCTTTCTTT. Its translation: CASSLAGKGNTEAFF. The chain couples TRBV5-6 to TRBJ1-1, with no clear D. The CDR3 length is 15 residues. V shed 0 bases and J shed 1 base, with 10 bases lying between them. Germline CDR1 is SGHDT and CDR2 is YYEEEE.

J is TRBJ2-1 and V is TRBV6-6; 15 bases are a match to TRBD2. This CDR3 spans 20 amino acids. Trimming removed 5 bases from V and 5 bases from J; junction bases left unmatched: 16. Germline CDR1 MNHNY, CDR2 SVGAGI (reference sequence). The CDR3 DNA sequence: TGTGCCAGCAGTCAGGGACAGGTCCTTGGGACTAGCGGGAGGAACAATGAGCAGTTCTTC. This encodes CASSQGQVLGTSGRNNEQFF.

The chain is built from TRBV7-2 and TRBJ1-2, with D possibly matching TRBD1 (5 bases). Germline CDR1 SGHTA, CDR2 FQGNSA. Trimming removed 5 bases at V and 4 bases at J, with 14 bases between. This CDR3 comprises 14 residues. The CDR3 DNA is TGTGCCAGCAGCATCCCGACAGTCGCCTATGGCTACACCTTC. This codes for CASSIPTVAYGYTF.

The chain recombines TRBV3-1 (or the pseudogene TRBV3-2) with TRBJ1-4, with D unresolved. Germline CDR1 LGHDT, CDR2 YNNKEL (reference sequence). Trimming left V 6 bases short and J 5 bases short, with 16 bases between. This CDR3 has 15 residues. Written as DNA, the CDR3 is TGTGCCAGCAGTCACTCGGGGAGAGGGAATGAAAAACTGTTTTTT. Amino acid sequence: CASSHSGRGNEKLFF.